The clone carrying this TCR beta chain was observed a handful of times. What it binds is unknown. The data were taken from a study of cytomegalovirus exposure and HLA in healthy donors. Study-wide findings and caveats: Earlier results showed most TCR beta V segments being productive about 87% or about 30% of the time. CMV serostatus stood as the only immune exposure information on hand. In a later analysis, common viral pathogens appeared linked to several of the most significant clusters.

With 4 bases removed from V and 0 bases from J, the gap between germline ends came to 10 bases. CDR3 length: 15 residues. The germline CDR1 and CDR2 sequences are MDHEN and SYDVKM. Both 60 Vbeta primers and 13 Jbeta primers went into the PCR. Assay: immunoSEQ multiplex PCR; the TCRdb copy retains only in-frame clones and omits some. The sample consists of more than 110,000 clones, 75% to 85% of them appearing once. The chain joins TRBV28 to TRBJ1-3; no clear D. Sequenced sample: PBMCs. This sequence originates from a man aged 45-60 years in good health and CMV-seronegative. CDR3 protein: CASSSRGFSGNTIYF. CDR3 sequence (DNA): TGTGCCAGCAGTTCTCGGGGTTTCTCTGGAAACACCATATATTTT. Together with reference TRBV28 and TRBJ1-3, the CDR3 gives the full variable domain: DVKVTQSSRYLVKRTGEKVFLECVQDMDHENMFWYRQDPGLGLRLIYFSYDVKMKEKGDIPEGYSVSREKKERFSLILESASTNQTSMYLCASSSRGFSGNTIYFGEGSWLTVV.